One and the same sample provided the 18 T cell receptor beta chains below, sequenced in a study of CXCR3-negative and CXCR3-positive naive CD8 T cells. The TRB cDNA libraries were prepared by 5' RACE with UMI labels. TCRdb processed the 5' RACE reads again and assigns one entry to each CDR3 protein, with no DNA. This table lists 46,000 or so distinct CDR3 sequences. The specimen was naive CXCR3- CD8+ T cells from blood. The subset: CD45RO-CCR7+CD27+CD95- naive CD8+ T cells lacking CXCR3 (TNR3-). These receptors originate from a human donor in good health. Some clones in this sample may be carry-over from other donors' samples.

The V call is TRBV28, the J call TRBJ1-5; the TRBD1 assignment by TCRdb is unverifiable without DNA. This CDR3 comprises 14 residues. In germline, CDR1 is MDHEN, CDR2 SYDVKM. Here the CDR3 reads CASSLRQGSQPQHF. The full variable domain, its missing parts supplied by reference TRBV28 and TRBJ1-5, is DVKVTQSSRYLVKRTGEKVFLECVQDMDHENMFWYRQDPGLGLRLIYFSYDVKMKEKGDIPEGYSVSREKKERFSLILESASTNQTSMYLCASSLRQGSQPQHFGDGTRLSIL.

J is TRBJ2-1 and V is TRBV27; TCRdb returns TRBD1, unconfirmable since there is no DNA. The germline V gene has CDR1 MNHEY and CDR2 SMNVEV (reference sequence). The CDR3 contains 15 residues. Here the CDR3 reads CASISGTGFYNEQFF.

The V gene is TRBV4-2, the J gene TRBJ1-1. The germline gives CDR1 LGHNA, CDR2 YNFKEQ. The CDR3 extends over 14 amino acids. This CDR3 is CASSQGERKTEAFF.

This sequence joins TRBV12-3 or TRBV12-4 and TRBJ2-2. This CDR3 region has 12 residues. The CDR3 here is CANLVNTGELFF.

This chain connects TRBV29-1 to TRBJ2-3; TCRdb picks TRBD1, but there is no DNA to check that call. The germline V gene has CDR1 SQVTM and CDR2 ANQGSEA. The CDR3 consists of 14 residues. CDR3 sequence reads: CSVHGTASTDTQYF.

The chain couples TRBV14 to TRBJ1-1; checking the TCRdb D call of TRBD1 is not possible without DNA. This CDR3 spans 15 amino acids. CDR1 is SGHDN and CDR2 is FVKESK in the germline V gene. This CDR3 reads CASSPFGQGETEAFF.

The rearrangement uses TRBV5-3 and TRBJ2-1; TCRdb names TRBD2, which stays unverified in the absence of DNA. TRBV5-3 is labeled an ORF, and its function is uncertain. This CDR3 is built from 12 residues. CDR3 sequence: CAGTSGNNEQFF.

The chain couples TRBV28 to TRBJ2-7; with no DNA, the TCRdb D assignment of TRBD1 cannot be verified. There are 13 residues in the CDR3. Germline lookup yields CDR1 MDHEN and CDR2 SYDVKM. CDR3 loop: CASSSSRIYEQYF.

The chain combines TRBV29-1 with TRBJ2-3; absent DNA, TCRdb's TRBD1 call cannot be checked. The CDR3 has 16 residues. Per germline, CDR1 SQVTM and CDR2 ANQGSEA. The CDR3 protein is CSVGRGQGNYTDTQYF.

The chain is built from TRBV20-1 and TRBJ1-2; with no DNA, the TCRdb D assignment of TRBD1 cannot be verified. The germline gives CDR1 DFQATT, CDR2 SNEGSKA (reference sequence). The CDR3 extends over 13 amino acids. The CDR3 loop reads CSARGTEGNGYTF.

This chain connects TRBV6-5 to TRBJ2-5; TCRdb's D call, TRBD2, is unchecked because there is no DNA. Germline V gene sequence: CDR1 MNHEY, CDR2 SVGAGI. The CDR3 is 16 residues long. This CDR3 reads CASSSLLTSGRETQYF.

The V call is TRBV29-1, the J call TRBJ2-2; checking the TCRdb D call of TRBD1 is not possible without DNA. CDR3 length equals 16 residues. CDR1 and CDR2 (germline): SQVTM, ANQGSEA. The CDR3 reads CSVVTGTGVNTGELFF.

The CDR3 protein is CASSLAVYGFGNTEAFF. This rearrangement joins TRBV5-1 to TRBJ1-1. The CDR3 is 17 amino acids. Germline CDR1 reads SGHRS; CDR2 reads YFSETQ.

V and J are TRBV29-1 and TRBJ2-7; TCRdb picks TRBD1, but there is no DNA to check that call. The CDR3 contains 14 residues. The germline V gene encodes CDR1 SQVTM and CDR2 ANQGSEA. The CDR3 is CSVVGAGRAYEQYF.

The V and J genes are TRBV28 and TRBJ2-3; TCRdb names TRBD1, which stays unverified in the absence of DNA. The CDR3 has 16 residues. Germline V lookup: CDR1 MDHEN, CDR2 SYDVKM. This CDR3 is CASSFPGDRSTDTQYF.

The chain recombines TRBV29-1 with TRBJ1-2; the TCRdb D gene call, TRBD1, has no DNA to confirm it. The germline CDR1 and CDR2 sequences are SQVTM and ANQGSEA. The CDR3 is made up of 13 amino acids. The CDR3 here is CSVEARTAYGYTF.

The CDR3 is CATSIGASTEAEQFF. This chain uses TRBV28 with TRBJ2-1; with no DNA, the TCRdb D assignment of TRBD1 cannot be verified. This CDR3 is built from 15 residues. CDR1 MDHEN and CDR2 SYDVKM come from the germline V gene.

The V gene is TRBV27, the J gene TRBJ2-1; TCRdb reports TRBD2, a call that lacks DNA to check it against. From germline, CDR1 is MNHEY and CDR2 SMNVEV (reference sequence). This CDR3 region has 15 residues. The CDR3 is CASSLYPSGGVEQFF.